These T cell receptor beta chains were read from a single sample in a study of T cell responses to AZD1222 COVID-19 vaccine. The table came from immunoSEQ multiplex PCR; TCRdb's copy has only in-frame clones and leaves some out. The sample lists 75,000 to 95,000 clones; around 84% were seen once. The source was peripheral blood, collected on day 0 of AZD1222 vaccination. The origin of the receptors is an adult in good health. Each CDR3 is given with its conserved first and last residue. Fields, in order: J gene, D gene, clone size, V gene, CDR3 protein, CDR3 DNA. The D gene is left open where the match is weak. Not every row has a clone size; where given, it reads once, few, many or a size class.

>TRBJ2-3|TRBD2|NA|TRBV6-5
CASSYSGSGGTDTQYF
TGTGCCAGCAGTTACTCGGGTAGCGGGGGCACAGATACGCAGTATTTT
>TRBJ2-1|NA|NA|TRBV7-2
CASSLAGSGPNEQFF
TGTGCCAGCAGCTTAGCGGGAAGCGGTCCCAATGAGCAGTTCTTC
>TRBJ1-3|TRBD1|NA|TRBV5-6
CASSLVSGGTGNTIYF
TGTGCCAGCAGCTTGGTTTCAGGGGGTACAGGAAACACCATATATTTT
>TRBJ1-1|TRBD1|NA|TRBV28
CASSLGTGSMNTEAFF
TGTGCCAGCAGTTTAGGGACAGGGTCAATGAACACTGAAGCTTTCTTT
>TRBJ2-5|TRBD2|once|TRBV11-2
CASSLAPGLERGWETQYF
TGTGCCAGCAGCTTAGCCCCGGGACTAGAGAGAGGGTGGGAGACCCAGTACTTC
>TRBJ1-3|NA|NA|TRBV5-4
CASSAMTGTGNTIYF
TGTGCCAGCAGCGCCATGACAGGCACTGGAAACACCATATATTTT
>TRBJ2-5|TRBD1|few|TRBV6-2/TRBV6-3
CASSYSRGRGLSETQYF
TGTGCCAGCAGTTACTCGAGGGGCAGGGGGCTTTCAGAGACCCAGTACTTC
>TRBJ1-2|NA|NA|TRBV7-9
CASSEQRF
TGTGCCAGCAGTGAACAACGCTTC
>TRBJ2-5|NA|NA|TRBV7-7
CASSLSTARQETQYF
TGTGCTAGCAGCTTAAGCACGGCCAGACAAGAGACCCAGTACTTC
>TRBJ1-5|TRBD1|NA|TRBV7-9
CASSLGQGGQPQHF
TGTGCCAGCAGCCTTGGACAGGGTGGGCAGCCCCAGCATTTT
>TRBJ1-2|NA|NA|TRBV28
CASHSGVWGYTF
TGTGCCAGCCACTCAGGGGTGTGGGGCTACACCTTC
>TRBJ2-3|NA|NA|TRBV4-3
CASSQRSSLGADTQYF
TGCGCCAGCAGCCAGAGGTCGAGCCTCGGTGCAGATACGCAGTATTTT
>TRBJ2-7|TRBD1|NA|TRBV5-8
CASSPGTGGLEQYF
TGTGCCAGCAGCCCCGGGACAGGGGGCCTCGAGCAGTACTTC
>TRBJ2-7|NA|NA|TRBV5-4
CASSLGHYEQYF
TGTGCCAGCAGCTTGGGACACTACGAGCAGTACTTC
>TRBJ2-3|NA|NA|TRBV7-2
CASSQGGAFFGDTQYF
TGTGCCAGCAGCCAAGGGGGGGCTTTTTTTGGAGATACGCAGTATTTT
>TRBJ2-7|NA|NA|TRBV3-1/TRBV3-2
CASSQETKVGDEQYF
TGTGCCAGCAGCCAAGAGACGAAGGTGGGCGACGAGCAGTACTTC
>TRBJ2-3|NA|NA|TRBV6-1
CASRNLGDTDTQYF
TGTGCCAGCAGGAACCTCGGGGACACAGATACGCAGTATTTT
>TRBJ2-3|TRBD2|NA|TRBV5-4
CASSLASSGGAADTQYF
TGTGCCAGCAGCTTGGCTTCTAGCGGGGGGGCCGCAGATACGCAGTATTTT
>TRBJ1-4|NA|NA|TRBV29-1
CSVQDGGDEKLFF
TGCAGCGTCCAGGACGGGGGAGATGAAAAACTGTTTTTT
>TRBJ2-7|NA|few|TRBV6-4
CAPGGGRVSYEQYF
TGTGCCCCGGGGGGCGGCAGGGTCTCCTACGAGCAGTACTTC
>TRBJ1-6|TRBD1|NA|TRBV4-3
CASSLDRDLESPLHF
TGCGCCAGCAGCCTGGACAGGGATTTGGAATCACCCCTCCACTTT
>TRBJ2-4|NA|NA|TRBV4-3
CASSQGVGNIQYF
TGCGCCAGCAGCCAAGGGGTAGGGAACATTCAGTACTTC
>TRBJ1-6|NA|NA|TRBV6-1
CASSETGFTSPLHF
TGTGCCAGCAGTGAAACGGGGTTTACTTCACCCCTCCACTTT
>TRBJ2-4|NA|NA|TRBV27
CASSLIGNRLAKNIQYF
TGTGCCAGCAGTCTTATCGGGAACAGACTAGCCAAAAACATTCAGTACTTC
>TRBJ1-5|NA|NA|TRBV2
CASSERLVRNQPQHF
TGTGCCAGCAGTGAGCGATTAGTACGCAATCAGCCCCAGCATTTT
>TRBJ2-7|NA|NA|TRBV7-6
CASSQFGSSYEQYF
TGTGCCAGCAGCCAGTTCGGTTCCTCCTACGAGCAGTACTTC
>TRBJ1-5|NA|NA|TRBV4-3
CASSQEWGVGHYSNQPQHF
TGCGCCAGCAGCCAAGAATGGGGGGTTGGCCATTATAGCAATCAGCCCCAGCATTTT
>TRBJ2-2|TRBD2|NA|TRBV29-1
CSVEGREGTGELFF
TGCAGCGTTGAAGGTCGGGAGGGCACCGGGGAGCTGTTTTTT
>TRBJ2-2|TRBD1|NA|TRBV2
CARMDRANTGELFF
TGTGCCAGAATGGACAGGGCGAACACCGGGGAGCTGTTTTTT
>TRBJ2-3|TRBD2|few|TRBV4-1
CASSPGASGGANTQYF
TGCGCCAGCAGTCCCGGGGCTAGCGGGGGGGCAAATACGCAGTATTTT
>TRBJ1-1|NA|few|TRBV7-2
CASSYYWGGTNTEAFF
TGTGCCAGCAGTTATTATTGGGGGGGGACGAACACTGAAGCTTTCTTT
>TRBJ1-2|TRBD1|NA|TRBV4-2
CASSPGTGVNYGYTF
TGTGCCAGCAGCCCAGGGACAGGGGTTAACTATGGCTACACCTTC
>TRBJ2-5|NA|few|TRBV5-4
CASSLDQETQYF
TGTGCCAGCAGCTTGGACCAAGAGACCCAGTACTTC
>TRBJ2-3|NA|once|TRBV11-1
CASSLSRGGGTDTQYF
TGTGCCAGCAGCTTATCCAGGGGAGGGGGCACAGATACGCAGTATTTT
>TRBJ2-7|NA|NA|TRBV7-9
CASSFTGYEQYF
TGTGCCAGCAGCTTTACCGGCTACGAGCAGTACTTC
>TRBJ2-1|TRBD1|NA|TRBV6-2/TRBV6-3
CASSYSTGGLYNEQFF
TGTGCCAGCAGTTACTCGACAGGGGGCCTCTACAATGAGCAGTTCTTC
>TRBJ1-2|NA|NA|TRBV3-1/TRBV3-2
CASSRRDGYTF
TGTGCCAGCAGCCGCAGGGACGGCTACACCTTC
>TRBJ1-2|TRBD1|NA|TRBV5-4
CASSPADRAGGYTF
TGTGCCAGCAGCCCAGCCGACAGGGCGGGTGGCTACACCTTC
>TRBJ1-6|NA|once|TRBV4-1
CASSQDSKQGYNSPLHF
TGCGCCAGCAGCCAAGATTCTAAGCAGGGTTATAATTCACCCCTCCACTTT
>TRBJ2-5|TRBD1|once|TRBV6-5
CAARTGFETQYF
TGTGCCGCCCGGACAGGGTTTGAGACCCAGTACTTC
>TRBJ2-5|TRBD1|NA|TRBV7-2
CASSARQGPKETQYF
TGTGCCAGCAGCGCTCGACAGGGGCCCAAGGAGACCCAGTACTTC
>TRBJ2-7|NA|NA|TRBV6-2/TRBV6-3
CASSTPLSGEQYF
TGTGCCAGCAGTACCCCCCTCTCCGGCGAGCAGTACTTC
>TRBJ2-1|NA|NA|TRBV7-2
CASSTPGRGIEQFF
TGTGCCAGCAGCACCCCTGGTCGGGGAATTGAGCAGTTCTTC
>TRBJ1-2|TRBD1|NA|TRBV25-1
CASSGNTGVAYGYTF
TGTGCCAGCAGTGGAAACACAGGGGTGGCCTATGGCTACACCTTC
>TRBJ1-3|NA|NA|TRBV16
CASSYSVLSGNTIYF
TGTGCCAGCAGTTACAGCGTACTCTCTGGAAACACCATATATTTT
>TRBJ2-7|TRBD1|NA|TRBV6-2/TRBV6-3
CASSYSIGTAFYEQYF
TGTGCCAGCAGTTACTCGATCGGGACAGCTTTTTACGAGCAGTACTTC
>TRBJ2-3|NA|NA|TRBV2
CASSAIPSDTQYF
TGTGCCAGCAGCGCTATCCCCTCGGATACGCAGTATTTT
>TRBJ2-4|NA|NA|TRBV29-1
CSVDRIWGTKNIQYF
TGCAGCGTTGATAGGATCTGGGGAACCAAAAACATTCAGTACTTC
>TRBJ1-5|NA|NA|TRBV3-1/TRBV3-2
CASSPGYTGSYSNQPQHF
TGTGCCAGCAGCCCGGGTTATACTGGGAGCTATAGCAATCAGCCCCAGCATTTT
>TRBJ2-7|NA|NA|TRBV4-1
CASSQAPTDSYEQYF
TGCGCCAGCAGCCAAGCCCCGACAGACTCCTACGAGCAGTACTTC
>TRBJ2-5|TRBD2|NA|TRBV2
CASSTGLDETQYF
TGTGCCAGCAGTACAGGACTAGATGAGACCCAGTACTTC
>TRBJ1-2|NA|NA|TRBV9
CASSPAGELQGYTF
TGTGCCAGCAGCCCCGCGGGGGAGCTGCAGGGCTACACCTTC